This T cell receptor (beta chain) was retrieved from a study of siplizumab effects on memory and regulatory T cells. Regarding this clone: Its specificity is not known.

Clones were read by immunoSEQ multiplex PCR, and TCRdb kept only the in-frame ones, dropping some. The sample yields around 87,000 clones, just under 90% seen once. Study-level points and caveats: A major contribution to the alloresponse seemed to be made by naive T cells, which seemed more diverse than memory cells. Reactions containing siplizumab showed mappable alloreactive CD4+ clones averaging approximately 66% Treg-derived, versus 26.9% in controls.

The TCR originated in a human donor in good health. Specimen: CD4+ T cells sorted from blood.

CDR3 in amino acids: CASSLGPSPNEQFF. CDR3 nucleotide sequence: TGTGCCAGCAGCCTGGGACCTAGCCCAAATGAGCAGTTCTTC. This chain uses TRBV5-4 with TRBJ2-1, with D perhaps TRBD1 or TRBD2 (5 bases each). The CDR3 covers 14 residues. Germline-derived CDR1 and CDR2 are SGHNT and YYREEE (reference sequence). The V end was cut by 4 bases, the J end by 7 bases, with 15 bases between. Looking up the rest from reference TRBV5-4 and TRBJ2-1 gives the full variable domain: ETGVTQSPTHLIKTRGQQVTLRCSSQSGHNTVSWYQQALGQGPQFIFQYYREEENGRGNFPPRFSGLQFPNYSSELNVNALELDDSALYLCASSLGPSPNEQFFGPGTRLTVL.